This is a list of T cell receptor beta chains from one sample in a study of cytomegalovirus exposure and HLA in healthy donors. The table came from immunoSEQ multiplex PCR; TCRdb's copy has only in-frame clones and leaves some out. The sample records about 200,000 clones, more than 70% being singletons. Specimen: PBMCs. The receptor source for this set is a woman aged 40 to 55 in good health and CMV-seronegative. Both conserved end residues are part of each CDR3. The order of the fields is clone size, D gene, J gene, V gene, CDR3 protein, CDR3 DNA. The D gene is left open where the match is weak. The size field is filled for only some rows; it gives once, few, many or a size class.

abundance: -
d_gene: TRBD2
j_gene: TRBJ2-2
v_gene: TRBV6-1
CDR3aa: CASSEAAGGSTGELFF
CDR3nt: TGTGCCAGCAGTGAAGCGGCGGGGGGATCTACCGGGGAGCTGTTTTTT

abundance: -
d_gene: TRBD1
j_gene: TRBJ1-5
v_gene: TRBV6-1
CDR3aa: CASQYETGIDQPQHF
CDR3nt: TGTGCCAGCCAGTACGAGACAGGGATCGATCAGCCCCAGCATTTT

abundance: -
d_gene: TRBD1
j_gene: TRBJ1-1
v_gene: TRBV5-4
CDR3aa: CASSQGASPEAFF
CDR3nt: TGTGCCAGCAGCCAGGGGGCCTCCCCTGAAGCTTTCTTT

abundance: -
d_gene: TRBD2
j_gene: TRBJ2-2
v_gene: TRBV15
CDR3aa: CATSRDLPGGPEGELFF
CDR3nt: TGTGCCACCAGCAGAGATCTGCCGGGAGGGCCGGAGGGGGAGCTGTTTTTT

abundance: -
d_gene: TRBD1
j_gene: TRBJ2-3
v_gene: TRBV18
CDR3aa: CASSPGDRGTQYF
CDR3nt: TGTGCCAGCTCACCGGGAGACAGGGGGACGCAGTATTTT

abundance: -
d_gene: -
j_gene: TRBJ2-2
v_gene: TRBV11-3
CDR3aa: CASSLRTVTGELFF
CDR3nt: TGTGCCAGCAGCTTAAGGACAGTCACCGGGGAGCTGTTTTTT

abundance: once
d_gene: -
j_gene: TRBJ1-3
v_gene: TRBV12-5
CDR3aa: CASGINRDSGNTIYF
CDR3nt: TGTGCTAGTGGTATAAACAGGGACTCTGGAAACACCATATATTTT

abundance: -
d_gene: -
j_gene: TRBJ1-1
v_gene: TRBV6-6
CDR3aa: CASINIRSGPNTEAFF
CDR3nt: TGTGCCAGCATCAACATTCGATCAGGGCCGAACACTGAAGCTTTCTTT

abundance: -
d_gene: -
j_gene: TRBJ1-2
v_gene: TRBV18
CDR3aa: CASSRERDFDYTF
CDR3nt: TGTGCCAGCTCACGGGAAAGGGACTTTGACTACACCTTC

abundance: -
d_gene: -
j_gene: TRBJ2-1
v_gene: TRBV10-3
CDR3aa: CAISNTRGSSYNEQFF
CDR3nt: TGTGCCATCAGTAACACCCGGGGAAGCTCCTACAATGAGCAGTTCTTC

abundance: -
d_gene: -
j_gene: TRBJ1-1
v_gene: TRBV10-3
CDR3aa: CAIRPRTVGDEAFF
CDR3nt: TGTGCCATCAGACCACGGACAGTGGGTGATGAAGCTTTCTTT

abundance: -
d_gene: -
j_gene: TRBJ2-1
v_gene: TRBV7-3
CDR3aa: CSSSLGGDLGQFF
CDR3nt: TGTTCCAGCAGCTTAGGAGGCGATTTGGGGCAGTTCTTC

abundance: -
d_gene: -
j_gene: TRBJ2-1
v_gene: TRBV12-5
CDR3aa: CASGLAWATSSYNEQFF
CDR3nt: TGTGCTAGTGGTTTGGCCTGGGCCACGAGCTCCTACAATGAGCAGTTCTTC

abundance: -
d_gene: TRBD2
j_gene: TRBJ2-1
v_gene: TRBV7-3
CDR3aa: CASSLGASGSNEQFF
CDR3nt: TGTGCCAGCAGCTTGGGAGCTAGCGGGAGTAATGAGCAGTTCTTC

abundance: -
d_gene: -
j_gene: TRBJ2-3
v_gene: TRBV2
CDR3aa: CASSNLPRADTQYF
CDR3nt: TGTGCCAGCAGTAACCTGCCCCGGGCAGATACGCAGTATTTT

abundance: -
d_gene: TRBD1
j_gene: TRBJ2-7
v_gene: TRBV6-5
CDR3aa: CASSPQGLSYEQYF
CDR3nt: TGTGCCAGCAGTCCACAGGGGCTCTCCTACGAGCAGTACTTC

abundance: -
d_gene: -
j_gene: TRBJ1-3
v_gene: TRBV18
CDR3aa: CASSPRDSGNTIYF
CDR3nt: TGTGCCAGCTCACCACGCGACTCTGGAAACACCATATATTTT

abundance: -
d_gene: -
j_gene: TRBJ2-1
v_gene: TRBV15
CDR3aa: CATESFNEQFF
CDR3nt: TGTGCCACCGAGAGTTTCAATGAGCAGTTCTTC

abundance: -
d_gene: -
j_gene: TRBJ2-2
v_gene: TRBV7-9
CDR3aa: CASSLASPTGELFF
CDR3nt: TGTGCCAGCAGCTTAGCGAGCCCCACCGGGGAGCTGTTTTTT

abundance: -
d_gene: TRBD1
j_gene: TRBJ1-1
v_gene: TRBV5-6
CDR3aa: CASLEGGGTEAFF
CDR3nt: TGTGCCAGCCTTGAAGGGGGCGGCACTGAAGCTTTCTTT

abundance: once
d_gene: TRBD1
j_gene: TRBJ1-4
v_gene: TRBV6-6
CDR3aa: CASSGTGTEEEKLFF
CDR3nt: TGTGCCAGCAGTGGAACCGGGACAGAGGAAGAAAAACTGTTTTTT

abundance: once
d_gene: TRBD2
j_gene: TRBJ2-2
v_gene: TRBV5-6
CDR3aa: CASSLSGRYFGELFF
CDR3nt: TGTGCCAGCAGCTTAAGCGGGAGGTATTTCGGGGAGCTGTTTTTT

abundance: -
d_gene: -
j_gene: TRBJ2-1
v_gene: TRBV15
CDR3aa: CATSRDGAGQFF
CDR3nt: TGTGCCACCAGCAGAGATGGAGCGGGGCAGTTCTTC

abundance: -
d_gene: -
j_gene: TRBJ1-2
v_gene: TRBV29-1
CDR3aa: CSVEGGSVLSDGYTF
CDR3nt: TGCAGCGTTGAAGGTGGGAGCGTACTCAGCGACGGCTACACCTTC

abundance: -
d_gene: TRBD1
j_gene: TRBJ2-5
v_gene: TRBV5-6
CDR3aa: CASSLSRGIETQYF
CDR3nt: TGTGCCAGCAGTCTGTCCAGGGGGATAGAGACCCAGTACTTC

abundance: -
d_gene: -
j_gene: TRBJ1-1
v_gene: TRBV18
CDR3aa: CASSPGGRYAPEAFF
CDR3nt: TGTGCCAGCTCACCTGGGGGCCGATACGCCCCTGAAGCTTTCTTT

abundance: -
d_gene: TRBD1
j_gene: TRBJ2-3
v_gene: TRBV5-1
CDR3aa: CASSQGTGPSTDTQYF
CDR3nt: TGCGCCAGCAGCCAGGGGACAGGGCCAAGCACAGATACGCAGTATTTT

abundance: -
d_gene: TRBD1
j_gene: TRBJ1-2
v_gene: TRBV28
CDR3aa: CASSSRQGHGYTF
CDR3nt: TGTGCCAGCAGCTCCAGACAGGGGCATGGCTACACCTTC

abundance: -
d_gene: -
j_gene: TRBJ2-7
v_gene: TRBV18
CDR3aa: CASSPDSATEQYF
CDR3nt: TGTGCCAGCTCACCGGACAGCGCTACCGAGCAGTACTTC

abundance: -
d_gene: -
j_gene: TRBJ2-7
v_gene: TRBV5-1
CDR3aa: CASSLDFRAYEQYF
CDR3nt: TGCGCCAGCAGCTTGGATTTTCGTGCCTACGAGCAGTACTTC

abundance: -
d_gene: TRBD2
j_gene: TRBJ2-7
v_gene: TRBV5-4
CDR3aa: CASSLGGESGVGEQYF
CDR3nt: TGTGCCAGCAGCTTGGGGGGAGAGAGCGGGGTTGGCGAGCAGTACTTC

abundance: -
d_gene: TRBD1
j_gene: TRBJ2-3
v_gene: TRBV29-1
CDR3aa: CSVEGEPSLDRFFTDTQYF
CDR3nt: TGCAGCGTTGAGGGGGAGCCATCCTTGGACAGGTTTTTCACAGATACGCAGTATTTT

abundance: -
d_gene: -
j_gene: TRBJ1-1
v_gene: TRBV9
CDR3aa: CASSSWGGGSTEAFF
CDR3nt: TGTGCCAGCAGCTCATGGGGGGGAGGTAGCACTGAAGCTTTCTTT

abundance: -
d_gene: TRBD1
j_gene: TRBJ1-5
v_gene: TRBV19
CDR3aa: CASTGGVSNQPQHF
CDR3nt: TGTGCCTCGACAGGGGGGGTTAGCAATCAGCCCCAGCATTTT

abundance: -
d_gene: -
j_gene: TRBJ1-4
v_gene: TRBV30
CDR3aa: CAWGPFSTNEKLFF
CDR3nt: TGTGCCTGGGGCCCCTTCTCAACTAATGAAAAACTGTTTTTT

abundance: -
d_gene: -
j_gene: TRBJ1-5
v_gene: TRBV6-1
CDR3aa: CASMVEGTVQPQHF
CDR3nt: TGTGCCAGCATGGTGGAGGGAACGGTTCAGCCCCAGCATTTT

abundance: few
d_gene: TRBD2
j_gene: TRBJ2-7
v_gene: TRBV5-1
CDR3aa: CASSSGTSPSYEQYF
CDR3nt: TGCGCCAGCAGCTCCGGGACTAGCCCATCCTACGAGCAGTACTTC

abundance: -
d_gene: -
j_gene: TRBJ1-3
v_gene: TRBV2
CDR3aa: CASSGPRFSGNTIYF
CDR3nt: TGTGCCAGCAGTGGTCCCAGATTCTCTGGAAACACCATATATTTT

abundance: -
d_gene: -
j_gene: TRBJ1-1
v_gene: TRBV4-1
CDR3aa: CASSQDRVLNTEAFF
CDR3nt: TGCGCCAGCAGCCAAGATCGGGTCCTGAACACTGAAGCTTTCTTT

abundance: -
d_gene: TRBD1
j_gene: TRBJ2-5
v_gene: TRBV5-6
CDR3aa: CASSQIWDRSQETQYF
CDR3nt: TGTGCCAGCAGCCAAATCTGGGACAGGAGCCAAGAGACCCAGTACTTC

abundance: -
d_gene: -
j_gene: TRBJ1-1
v_gene: TRBV30
CDR3aa: CAWSVFGGNEAFF
CDR3nt: TGTGCCTGGAGTGTATTCGGGGGGAATGAAGCTTTCTTT

abundance: -
d_gene: -
j_gene: TRBJ2-1
v_gene: TRBV28
CDR3aa: CASSFPTGNEQFF
CDR3nt: TGTGCCAGCAGTTTCCCAACCGGGAATGAGCAGTTCTTC

abundance: -
d_gene: TRBD2
j_gene: TRBJ2-4
v_gene: TRBV9
CDR3aa: CASSLLAGEIAKNIQYF
CDR3nt: TGTGCCAGCAGCCTACTAGCGGGAGAGATAGCCAAAAACATTCAGTACTTC

abundance: -
d_gene: TRBD1
j_gene: TRBJ1-2
v_gene: TRBV7-6
CDR3aa: CASSPGTGRGSYGYTF
CDR3nt: TGTGCCAGCAGCCCTGGGACAGGGAGGGGTTCCTATGGCTACACCTTC

abundance: -
d_gene: TRBD1
j_gene: TRBJ1-1
v_gene: TRBV14
CDR3aa: CASSQPTGGNTEAFF
CDR3nt: TGTGCCAGCAGCCAACCCACAGGGGGAAACACTGAAGCTTTCTTT

abundance: -
d_gene: TRBD1
j_gene: TRBJ1-6
v_gene: TRBV11-2
CDR3aa: CASSFDRVRNSPLHF
CDR3nt: TGTGCCAGCAGCTTTGACAGGGTCCGGAATTCACCCCTCCACTTT

abundance: -
d_gene: TRBD1
j_gene: TRBJ2-5
v_gene: TRBV29-1
CDR3aa: CSVVTGGDETQYF
CDR3nt: TGCAGCGTTGTTACAGGGGGCGACGAGACCCAGTACTTC

abundance: -
d_gene: -
j_gene: TRBJ1-5
v_gene: TRBV6-5
CDR3aa: CASSRGQSNQPQHF
CDR3nt: TGTGCCAGCAGCCGCGGACAGTCCAATCAGCCCCAGCATTTT

abundance: -
d_gene: TRBD1
j_gene: TRBJ2-3
v_gene: TRBV18
CDR3aa: CASSPGQGAWPRERDTQYF
CDR3nt: TGTGCCAGCTCACCCGGACAGGGGGCTTGGCCCCGGGAGCGGGATACGCAGTATTTT

abundance: -
d_gene: -
j_gene: TRBJ1-5
v_gene: TRBV6-1
CDR3aa: CASSEAVGGHQPQHF
CDR3nt: TGTGCCAGCAGTGAAGCGGTCGGGGGGCACCAGCCCCAGCATTTT

abundance: -
d_gene: -
j_gene: TRBJ2-7
v_gene: TRBV10-2
CDR3aa: CASLAGGNYEQYF
CDR3nt: TGCGCCAGCCTAGCTGGGGGGAACTACGAGCAGTACTTC

abundance: once
d_gene: -
j_gene: TRBJ2-1
v_gene: TRBV18
CDR3aa: CASSPSRDIARNEQFF
CDR3nt: TGTGCCAGCTCTCCAAGCCGGGACATAGCGAGGAATGAGCAGTTCTTC

abundance: -
d_gene: -
j_gene: TRBJ2-7
v_gene: TRBV6-5
CDR3aa: CASSRRGEQYF
CDR3nt: TGTGCCAGCAGTCGCAGGGGCGAGCAGTACTTC